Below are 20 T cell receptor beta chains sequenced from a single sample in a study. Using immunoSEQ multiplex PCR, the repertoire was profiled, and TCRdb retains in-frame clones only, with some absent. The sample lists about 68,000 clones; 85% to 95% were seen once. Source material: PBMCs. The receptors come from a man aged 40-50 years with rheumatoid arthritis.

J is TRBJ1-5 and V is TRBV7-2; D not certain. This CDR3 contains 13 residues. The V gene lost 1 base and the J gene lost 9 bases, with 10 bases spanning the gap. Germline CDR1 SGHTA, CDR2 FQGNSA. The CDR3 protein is CASSLDSGGPQHF. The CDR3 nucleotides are TGTGCCAGCAGCTTAGACTCGGGTGGGCCCCAGCATTTT.

The DNA for the CDR3 is TGTGCCAGCAGCTTAGGACTAGCTAATTACAATGAGCAGTTCTTC. It encodes CASSLGLANYNEQFF. The chain uses TRBV11-2 and TRBJ2-1; 7 bases align to TRBD2. This CDR3 comprises 15 residues. Germline CDR1 reads SGHAT; CDR2 reads FQNNGV. V lost 1 base, J lost 4 bases, and 4 bases stayed unmatched.

Written as DNA, the CDR3 is TGTGCCAGCCACTTGGGACGGAACACCGGGGAGCTGTTTTTT. Protein sequence: CASHLGRNTGELFF. The rearrangement links TRBV18 to TRBJ2-2, with D perhaps being TRBD1 or TRBD2 (5 bases each). V lost 8 bases and J lost 1, with 11 bases in between. Germline V CDR1 and CDR2: KGHSH, LQKENI. The CDR3 sequence is 14 residues long.

The CDR3 DNA reads as TGTGCCAGCAGCACTGACGTGGACACTGAAGCTTTCTTT. Residues: CASSTDVDTEAFF. The rearrangement uses TRBV5-6 and TRBJ1-1; the D is unclear. The V end lost 4 bases, the J end lost 3 bases, and 10 bases lay between the germline ends. CDR1 and CDR2 (germline): SGHDT, YYEEEE. The CDR3 totals 13 residues. The full variable domain, with the rest looked up from reference TRBV5-6 and TRBJ1-1, is DAGVTQSPTHLIKTRGQQVTLRCSPKSGHDTVSWYQQALGQGPQFIFQYYEEEERQRGNFPDRFSGHQFPNYSSELNVNALLLGDSALYLCASSTDVDTEAFFGQGTRLTVV.

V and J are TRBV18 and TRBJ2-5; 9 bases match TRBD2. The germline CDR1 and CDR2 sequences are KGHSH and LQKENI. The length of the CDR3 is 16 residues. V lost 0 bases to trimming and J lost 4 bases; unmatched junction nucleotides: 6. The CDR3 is CASSPPGLALGETQYF. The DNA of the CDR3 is TGTGCCAGCTCACCACCGGGACTAGCTTTGGGAGAGACCCAGTACTTC.

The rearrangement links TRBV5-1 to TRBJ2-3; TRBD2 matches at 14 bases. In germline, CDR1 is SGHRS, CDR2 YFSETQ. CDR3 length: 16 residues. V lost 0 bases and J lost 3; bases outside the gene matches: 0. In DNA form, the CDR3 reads TGCGCCAGCAGCTTGGGACTAGCGGGGGGGACAGATACGCAGTATTTT. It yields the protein CASSLGLAGGTDTQYF. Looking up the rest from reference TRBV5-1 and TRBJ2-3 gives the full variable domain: KAGVTQTPRYLIKTRGQQVTLSCSPISGHRSVSWYQQTPGQGLQFLFEYFSETQRNKGNFPGRFSGRQFSNSRSEMNVSTLELGDSALYLCASSLGLAGGTDTQYFGPGTRLTVL.

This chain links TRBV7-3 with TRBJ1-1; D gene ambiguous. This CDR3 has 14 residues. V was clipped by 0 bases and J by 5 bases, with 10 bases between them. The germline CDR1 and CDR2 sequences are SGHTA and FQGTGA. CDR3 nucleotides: TGTGCCAGCAGCTTAACGACGGTGGGGACTGAAGCTTTCTTT. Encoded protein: CASSLTTVGTEAFF.

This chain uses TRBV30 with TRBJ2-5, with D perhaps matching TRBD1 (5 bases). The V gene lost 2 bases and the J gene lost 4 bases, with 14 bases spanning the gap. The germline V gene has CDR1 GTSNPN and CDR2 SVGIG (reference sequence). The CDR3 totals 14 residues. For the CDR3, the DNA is TGTGCCTGGAGTATCCAGGGATTTCGAGAGACCCAGTACTTC. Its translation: CAWSIQGFRETQYF.

The CDR3 DNA follows: TGTGCCAGCTCACCAATTCCAGGGGATAATGAAAAACTGTTTTTT. It is translated as CASSPIPGDNEKLFF. This chain joins TRBV18 and TRBJ1-4; possible D gene TRBD1, 6 bases. Germline values: CDR1 KGHSH, CDR2 LQKENI. V lost 2 bases and J lost 4, with 11 bases in between. CDR3 length equals 15 residues.

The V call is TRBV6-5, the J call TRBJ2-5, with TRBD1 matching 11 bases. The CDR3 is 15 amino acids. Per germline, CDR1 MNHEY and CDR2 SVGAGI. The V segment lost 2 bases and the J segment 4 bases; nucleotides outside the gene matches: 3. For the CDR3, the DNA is TGTGCCAGCAGTTACGGGGACAGGGGGTCAGAGACCCAGTACTTC. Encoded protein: CASSYGDRGSETQYF.

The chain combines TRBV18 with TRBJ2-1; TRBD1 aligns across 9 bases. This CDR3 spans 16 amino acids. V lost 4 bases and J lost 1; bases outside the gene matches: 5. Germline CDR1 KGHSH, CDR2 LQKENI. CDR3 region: CASSRQGVGSYNEQFF. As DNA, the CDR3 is TGTGCCAGCTCACGACAGGGGGTGGGGTCCTACAATGAGCAGTTCTTC.

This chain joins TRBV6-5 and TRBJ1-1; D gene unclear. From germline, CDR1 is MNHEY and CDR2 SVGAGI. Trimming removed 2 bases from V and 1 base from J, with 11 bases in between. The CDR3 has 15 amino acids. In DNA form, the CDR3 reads TGTGCCAGCAGTTACCGGAGGGTGGGGAACACTGAAGCTTTCTTT. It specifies CASSYRRVGNTEAFF.

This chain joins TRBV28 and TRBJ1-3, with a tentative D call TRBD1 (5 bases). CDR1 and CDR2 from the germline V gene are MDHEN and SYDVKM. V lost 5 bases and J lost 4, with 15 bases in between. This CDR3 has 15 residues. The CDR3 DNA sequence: TGTGCCAGCAGTCCCCCGCCGGGGACGGGAAACACCATATATTTT. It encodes CASSPPPGTGNTIYF. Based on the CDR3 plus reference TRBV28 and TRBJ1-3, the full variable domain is DVKVTQSSRYLVKRTGEKVFLECVQDMDHENMFWYRQDPGLGLRLIYFSYDVKMKEKGDIPEGYSVSREKKERFSLILESASTNQTSMYLCASSPPPGTGNTIYFGEGSWLTVV.

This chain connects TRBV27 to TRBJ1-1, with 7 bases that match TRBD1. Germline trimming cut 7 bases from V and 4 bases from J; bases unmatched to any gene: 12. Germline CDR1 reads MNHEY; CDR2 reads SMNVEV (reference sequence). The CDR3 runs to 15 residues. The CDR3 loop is CASTYRQGTLTEAFF. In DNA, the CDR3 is TGTGCCAGCACCTATAGACAGGGCACGCTCACTGAAGCTTTCTTT.

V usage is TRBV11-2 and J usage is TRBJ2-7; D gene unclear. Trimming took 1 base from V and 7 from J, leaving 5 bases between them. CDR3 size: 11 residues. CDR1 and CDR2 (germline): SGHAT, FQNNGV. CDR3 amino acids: CASSLVREQYF. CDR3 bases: TGTGCCAGCAGCTTAGTTAGAGAGCAGTACTTC.

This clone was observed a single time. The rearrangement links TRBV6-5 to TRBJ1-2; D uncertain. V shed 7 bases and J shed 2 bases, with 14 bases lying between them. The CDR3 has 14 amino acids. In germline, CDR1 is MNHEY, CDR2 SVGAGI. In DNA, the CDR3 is TGTGCCAGCACCACGACATGGGAGAACTATGGCTACACCTTC. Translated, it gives CASTTTWENYGYTF.

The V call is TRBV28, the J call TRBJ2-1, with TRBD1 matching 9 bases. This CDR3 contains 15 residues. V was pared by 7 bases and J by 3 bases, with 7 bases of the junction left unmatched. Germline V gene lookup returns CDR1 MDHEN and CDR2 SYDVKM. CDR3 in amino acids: CASTPRQGGYNEQFF. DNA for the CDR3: TGTGCCAGCACCCCGAGACAGGGGGGCTACAATGAGCAGTTCTTC.

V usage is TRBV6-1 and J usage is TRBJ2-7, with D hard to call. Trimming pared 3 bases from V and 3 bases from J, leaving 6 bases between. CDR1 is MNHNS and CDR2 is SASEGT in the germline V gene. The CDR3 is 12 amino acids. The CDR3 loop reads CASSDPLYEQYF. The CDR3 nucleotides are TGTGCCAGCAGTGACCCTCTCTACGAGCAGTACTTC.

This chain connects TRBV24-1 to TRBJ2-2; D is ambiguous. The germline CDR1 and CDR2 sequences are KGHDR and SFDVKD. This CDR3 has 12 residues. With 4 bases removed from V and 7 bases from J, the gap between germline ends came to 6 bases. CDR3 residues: CATSDDLGELFF. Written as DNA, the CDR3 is TGTGCCACCAGTGACGACCTCGGGGAGCTGTTTTTT.

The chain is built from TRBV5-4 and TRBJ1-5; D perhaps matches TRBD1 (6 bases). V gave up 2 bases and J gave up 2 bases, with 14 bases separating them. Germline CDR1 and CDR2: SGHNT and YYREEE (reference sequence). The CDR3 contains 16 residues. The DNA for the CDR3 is TGTGCCAGCAGCTTTGGGGGGGCCAAGGGCAATCAGCCCCAGCATTTT. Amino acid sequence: CASSFGGAKGNQPQHF.